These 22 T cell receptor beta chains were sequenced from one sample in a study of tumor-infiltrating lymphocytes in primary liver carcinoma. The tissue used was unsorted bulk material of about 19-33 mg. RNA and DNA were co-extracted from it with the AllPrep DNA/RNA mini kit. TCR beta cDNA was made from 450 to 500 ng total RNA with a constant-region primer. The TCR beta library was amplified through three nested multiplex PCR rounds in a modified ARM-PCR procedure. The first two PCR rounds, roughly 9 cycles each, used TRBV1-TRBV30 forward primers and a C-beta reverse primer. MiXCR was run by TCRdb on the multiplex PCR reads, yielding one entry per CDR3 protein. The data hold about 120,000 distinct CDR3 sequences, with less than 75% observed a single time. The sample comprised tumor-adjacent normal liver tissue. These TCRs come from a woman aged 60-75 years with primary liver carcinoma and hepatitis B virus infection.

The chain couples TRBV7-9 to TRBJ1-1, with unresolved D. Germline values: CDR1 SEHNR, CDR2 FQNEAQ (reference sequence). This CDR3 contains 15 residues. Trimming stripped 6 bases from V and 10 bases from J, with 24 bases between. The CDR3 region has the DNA TGTGCCAGCAGTCGATTAAAAGGGCAGACTCTTGGAGCTTTCTTT. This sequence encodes CASSRLKGQTLGAFF.

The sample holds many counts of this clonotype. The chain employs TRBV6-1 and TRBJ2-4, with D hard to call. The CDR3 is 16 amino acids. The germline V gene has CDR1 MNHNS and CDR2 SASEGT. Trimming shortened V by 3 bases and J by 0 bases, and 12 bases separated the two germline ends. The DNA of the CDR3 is TGTGCCAGCAGTGAGGTCTTAAGCTTAGCCAAAAACATTCAGTACTTC. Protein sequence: CASSEVLSLAKNIQYF.

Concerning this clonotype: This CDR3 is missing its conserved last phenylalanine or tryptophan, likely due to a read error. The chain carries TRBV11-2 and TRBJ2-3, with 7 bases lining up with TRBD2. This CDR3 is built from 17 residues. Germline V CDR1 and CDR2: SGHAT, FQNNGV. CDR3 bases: TGTACCAGCAGCTCCCCCGCCACTAGCGTAAACACAGATACGCAGTATTCT. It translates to CTSSSPATSVNTDTQYS.

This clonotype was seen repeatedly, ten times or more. The DNA for the CDR3 is TGTGCCTGGGCCCGGGAAGGGGCTGGGGCCAACGTCCTGACTTTC. It encodes CAWAREGAGANVLTF. The V gene is TRBV30, the J gene TRBJ2-6, with D possibly being TRBD1 or TRBD2 (5 bases each). Germline V gene sequence: CDR1 GTSNPN, CDR2 SVGIG (reference sequence). CDR3 length: 15 residues. V was trimmed by 5 bases and J by 2 bases, leaving 13 bases between them. Variable domain in full (rest from reference TRBV30 and TRBJ2-6): SQTIHQWPATLVQPVGSPLSLECTVEGTSNPNLYWYRQAAGRGLQLLFYSVGIGQISSEVPQNLSASRPQDRQFILSSKKLLLSDSGFYLCAWAREGAGANVLTFGAGSRLTVL.

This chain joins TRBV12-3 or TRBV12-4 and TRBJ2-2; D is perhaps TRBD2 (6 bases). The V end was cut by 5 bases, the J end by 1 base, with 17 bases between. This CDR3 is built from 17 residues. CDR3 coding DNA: TGTGCCAGCAGTCTGATCTCGGGGGTGAAGAACACCGGGGAGCTGTTTTTT. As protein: CASSLISGVKNTGELFF.

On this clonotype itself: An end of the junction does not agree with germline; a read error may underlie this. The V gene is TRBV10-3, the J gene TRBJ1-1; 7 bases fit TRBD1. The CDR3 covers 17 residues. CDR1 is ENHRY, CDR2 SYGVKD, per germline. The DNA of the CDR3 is TGTACCATCACCGGACCAACCAACAGGGGTATGGGGACTGAAGCCTTCTTT. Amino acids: CTITGPTNRGMGTEAFF.

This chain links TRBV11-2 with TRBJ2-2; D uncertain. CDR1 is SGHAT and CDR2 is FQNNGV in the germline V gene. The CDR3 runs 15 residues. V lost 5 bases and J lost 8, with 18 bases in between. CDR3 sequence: CASSLPQGSTGELFF. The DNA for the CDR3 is TGTGCCAGCAGCCTTCCGCAAGGATCGACGGGGGAGCTGTTTTTT.

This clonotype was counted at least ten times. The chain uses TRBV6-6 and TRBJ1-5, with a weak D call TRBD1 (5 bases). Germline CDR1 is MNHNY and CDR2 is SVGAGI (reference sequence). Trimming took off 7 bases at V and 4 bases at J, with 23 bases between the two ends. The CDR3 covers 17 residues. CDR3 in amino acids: CASIWGLSVGGNQPQHF. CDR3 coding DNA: TGTGCCAGCATATGGGGGTTGAGTGTGGGGGGTAATCAGCCCCAGCATTTT.

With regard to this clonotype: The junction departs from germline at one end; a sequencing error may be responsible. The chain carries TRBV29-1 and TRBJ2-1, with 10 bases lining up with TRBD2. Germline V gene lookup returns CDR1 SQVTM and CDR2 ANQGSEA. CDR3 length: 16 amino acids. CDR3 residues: CSIDRLGTSGNNEQFF. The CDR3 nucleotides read TGCAGCATTGATCGCCTAGGAACTAGCGGGAACAATGAGCAGTTCTTC.

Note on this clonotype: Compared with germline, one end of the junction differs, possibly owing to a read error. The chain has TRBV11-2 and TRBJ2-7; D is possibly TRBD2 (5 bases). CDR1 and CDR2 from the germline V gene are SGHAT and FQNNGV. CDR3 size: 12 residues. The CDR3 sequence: CASEGSSYELYF. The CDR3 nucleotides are TGTGCCAGCGAGGGTAGCTCATACGAGCTGTACTTC.

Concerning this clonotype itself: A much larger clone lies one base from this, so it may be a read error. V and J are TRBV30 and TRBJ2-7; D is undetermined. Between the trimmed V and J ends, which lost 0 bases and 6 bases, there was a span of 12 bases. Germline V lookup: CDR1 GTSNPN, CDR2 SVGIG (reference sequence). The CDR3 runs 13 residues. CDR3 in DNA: TGTGCCTGGAGTGTATGGCCCATGGGCGAGCAGTACTTC. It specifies CAWSVWPMGEQYF.

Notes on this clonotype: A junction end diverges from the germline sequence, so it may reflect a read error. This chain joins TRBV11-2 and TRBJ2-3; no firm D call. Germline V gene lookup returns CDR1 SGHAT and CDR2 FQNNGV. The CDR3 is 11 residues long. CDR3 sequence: CVSSLVDMQYF. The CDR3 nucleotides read TGTGTCAGCAGCTTGGTAGATATGCAGTATTTT.

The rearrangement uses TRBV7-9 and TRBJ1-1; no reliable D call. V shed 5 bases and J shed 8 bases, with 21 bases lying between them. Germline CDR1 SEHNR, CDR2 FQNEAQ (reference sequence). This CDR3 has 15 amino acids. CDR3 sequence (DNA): TGTGCCAGCAGCGACCCGACAAGGGAGCACCTCGAAGCTTTCTTT. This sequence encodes CASSDPTREHLEAFF. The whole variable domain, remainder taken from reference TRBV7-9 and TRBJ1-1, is DTGVSQNPRHKITKRGQNVTFRCDPISEHNRLYWYRQTLGQGPEFLTYFQNEAQLEKSRLLSDRFSAERPKGSFSTLEIQRTEQGDSAMYLCASSDPTREHLEAFFGQGTRLTVV.

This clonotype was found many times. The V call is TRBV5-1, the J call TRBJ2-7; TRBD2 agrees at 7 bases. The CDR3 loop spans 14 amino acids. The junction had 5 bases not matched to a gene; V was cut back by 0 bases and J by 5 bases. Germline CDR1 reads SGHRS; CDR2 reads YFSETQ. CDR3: CASSLGTRRDEQYF. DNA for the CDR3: TGCGCCAGCAGCTTGGGGACTAGAAGAGACGAGCAGTACTTC. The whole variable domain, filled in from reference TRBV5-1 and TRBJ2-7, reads KAGVTQTPRYLIKTRGQQVTLSCSPISGHRSVSWYQQTPGQGLQFLFEYFSETQRNKGNFPGRFSGRQFSNSRSEMNVSTLELGDSALYLCASSLGTRRDEQYFGPGTRLTVT.

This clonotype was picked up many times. The CDR3 DNA is TGTGCCAGCAGTTCTCGGGCAGGGGTGAAAGCTTTCTTT. It specifies CASSSRAGVKAFF. The V gene is TRBV12-3 or TRBV12-4, the J gene TRBJ1-1; possibly TRBD1 for D (6 bases). Trimming shortened V by 4 bases and J by 9 bases, and 15 bases separated the two germline ends. The CDR3 totals 13 residues.

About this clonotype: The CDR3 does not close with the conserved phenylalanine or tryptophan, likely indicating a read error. The CDR3 here is CASSLWGAYDEQFL. CDR3 nucleotides: TGTGCCAGCAGCTTATGGGGGGCCTACGATGAGCAGTTCCTC. The V call is TRBV11-2, the J call TRBJ2-1; D may be TRBD1 or TRBD2 (6 bases each). This CDR3 has 14 residues. CDR1 is SGHAT, CDR2 FQNNGV, per germline.

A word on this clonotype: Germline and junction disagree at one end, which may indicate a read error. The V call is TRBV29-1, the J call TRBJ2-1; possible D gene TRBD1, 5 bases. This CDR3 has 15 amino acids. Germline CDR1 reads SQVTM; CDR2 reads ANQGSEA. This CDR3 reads CSVVAAAAGFSEQFF. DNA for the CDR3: TGCAGTGTTGTGGCCGCGGCGGCAGGGTTCAGTGAGCAGTTCTTC.

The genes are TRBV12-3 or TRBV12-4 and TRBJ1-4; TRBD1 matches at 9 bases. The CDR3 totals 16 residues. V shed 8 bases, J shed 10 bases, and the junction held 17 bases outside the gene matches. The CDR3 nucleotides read TGTGCCAGCGGGATCTTACCAGGACAGGGGTTCGGAAAACTGTTTTTT. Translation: CASGILPGQGFGKLFF.

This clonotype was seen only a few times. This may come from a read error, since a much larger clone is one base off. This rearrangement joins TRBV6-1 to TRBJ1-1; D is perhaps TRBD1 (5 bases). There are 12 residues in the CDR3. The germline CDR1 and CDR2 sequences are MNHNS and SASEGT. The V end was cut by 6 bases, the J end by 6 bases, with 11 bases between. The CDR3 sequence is CASSAGRAEAFF. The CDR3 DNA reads TGTGCCAGCAGCGCGGGCAGGGCTGAAGCTTTCTTT.

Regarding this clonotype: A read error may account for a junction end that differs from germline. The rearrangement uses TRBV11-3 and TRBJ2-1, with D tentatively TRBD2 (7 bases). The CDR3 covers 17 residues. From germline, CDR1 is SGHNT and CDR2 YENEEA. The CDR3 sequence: CAISSRGARTMGNEGFF. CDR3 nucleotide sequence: TGTGCCATCAGCTCCCGGGGGGCGCGGACCATGGGCAATGAGGGGTTCTTC.

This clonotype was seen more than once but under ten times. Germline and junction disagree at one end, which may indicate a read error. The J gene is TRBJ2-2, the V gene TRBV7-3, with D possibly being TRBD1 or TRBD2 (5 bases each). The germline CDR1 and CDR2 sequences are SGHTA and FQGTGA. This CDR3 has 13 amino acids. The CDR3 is CASSLVGAGELFF. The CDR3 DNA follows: TGTGCCAGCAGCTTGGTTGGGGCCGGGGAGTTGTTTTTT.

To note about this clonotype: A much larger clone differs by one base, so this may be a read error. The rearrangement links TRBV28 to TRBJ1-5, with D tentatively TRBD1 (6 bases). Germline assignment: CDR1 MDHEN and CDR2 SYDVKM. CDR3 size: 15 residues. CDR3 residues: CASSFKGVSNRPQHF. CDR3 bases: TGTGCCAGCAGTTTCAAGGGGGTTAGCAATCGGCCCCAGCATTTT.